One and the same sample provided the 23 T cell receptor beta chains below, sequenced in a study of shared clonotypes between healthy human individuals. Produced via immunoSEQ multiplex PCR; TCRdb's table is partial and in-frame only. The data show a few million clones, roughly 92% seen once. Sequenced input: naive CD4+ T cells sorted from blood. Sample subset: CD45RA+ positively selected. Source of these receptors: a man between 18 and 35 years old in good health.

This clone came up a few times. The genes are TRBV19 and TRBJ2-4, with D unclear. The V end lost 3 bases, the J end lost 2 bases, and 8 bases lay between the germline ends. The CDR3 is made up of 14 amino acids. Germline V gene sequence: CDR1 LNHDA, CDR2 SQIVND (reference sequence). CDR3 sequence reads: CASSIGSSKNIQYF. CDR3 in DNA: TGTGCCAGTAGTATTGGTAGTTCCAAAAACATTCAGTACTTC.

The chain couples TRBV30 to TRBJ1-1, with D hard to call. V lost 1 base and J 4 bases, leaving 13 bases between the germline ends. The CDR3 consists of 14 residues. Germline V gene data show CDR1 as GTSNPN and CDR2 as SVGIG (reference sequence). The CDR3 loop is CAWSAVNGVTEAFF. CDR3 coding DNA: TGTGCCTGGAGTGCAGTGAATGGGGTCACTGAAGCTTTCTTT.

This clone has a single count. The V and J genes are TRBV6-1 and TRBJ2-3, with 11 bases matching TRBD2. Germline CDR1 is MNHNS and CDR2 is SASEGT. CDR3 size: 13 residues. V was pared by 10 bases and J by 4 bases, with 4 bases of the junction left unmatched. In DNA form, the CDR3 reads TGTGCCAATAGCGGGAGGGCCTCAGATACGCAGTATTTT. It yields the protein CANSGRASDTQYF.

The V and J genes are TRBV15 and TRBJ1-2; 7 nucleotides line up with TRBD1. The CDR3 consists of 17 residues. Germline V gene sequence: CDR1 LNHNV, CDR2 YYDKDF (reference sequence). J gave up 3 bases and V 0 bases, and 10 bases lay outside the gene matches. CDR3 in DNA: TGTGCCACCAGCAGAGATTTGACAGGGAGCCGATACTATGGCTACACCTTC. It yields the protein CATSRDLTGSRYYGYTF. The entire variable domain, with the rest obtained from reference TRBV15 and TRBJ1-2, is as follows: DAMVIQNPRYQVTQFGKPVTLSCSQTLNHNVMYWYQQKSSQAPKLLFHYYDKDFNNEADTPDNFQSRRPNTSFCFLDIRSPGLGDTAMYLCATSRDLTGSRYYGYTFGSGTRLTVV.

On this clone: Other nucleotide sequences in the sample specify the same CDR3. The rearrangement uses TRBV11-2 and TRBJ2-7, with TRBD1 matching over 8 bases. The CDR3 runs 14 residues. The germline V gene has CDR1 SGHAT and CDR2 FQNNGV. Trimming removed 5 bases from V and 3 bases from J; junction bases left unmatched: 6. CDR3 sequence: CASSPSGQGYEQYF. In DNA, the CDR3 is TGTGCCAGCAGCCCCTCTGGACAGGGCTACGAGCAGTACTTC.

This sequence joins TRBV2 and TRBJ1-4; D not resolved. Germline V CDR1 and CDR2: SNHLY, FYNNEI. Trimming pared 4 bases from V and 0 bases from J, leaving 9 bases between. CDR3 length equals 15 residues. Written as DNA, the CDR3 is TGTGCCAGCAGTGGGGGAGGAGCAACTAATGAAAAACTGTTTTTT. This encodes CASSGGGATNEKLFF.

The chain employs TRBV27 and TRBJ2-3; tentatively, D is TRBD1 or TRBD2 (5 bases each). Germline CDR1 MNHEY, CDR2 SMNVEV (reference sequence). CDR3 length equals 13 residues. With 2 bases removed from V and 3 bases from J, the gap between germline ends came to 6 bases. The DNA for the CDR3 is TGTGCCAGCAGTTTAGGGGGAACAGATACGCAGTATTTT. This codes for CASSLGGTDTQYF.

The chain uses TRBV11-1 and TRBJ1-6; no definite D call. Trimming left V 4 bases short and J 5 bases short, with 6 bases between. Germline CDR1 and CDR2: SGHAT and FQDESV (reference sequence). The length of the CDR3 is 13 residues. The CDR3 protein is CASSSKDNSPLHF. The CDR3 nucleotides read TGTGCCAGCAGCTCTAAAGATAATTCACCCCTCCACTTT.

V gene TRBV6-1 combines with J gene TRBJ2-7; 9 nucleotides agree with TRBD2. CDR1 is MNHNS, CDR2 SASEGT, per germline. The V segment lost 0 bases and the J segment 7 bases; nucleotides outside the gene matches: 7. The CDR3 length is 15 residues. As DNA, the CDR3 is TGTGCCAGCAGTGAAGCTGGCGGGGGGGCTTGGGAGCAGTACTTC. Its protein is CASSEAGGGAWEQYF.

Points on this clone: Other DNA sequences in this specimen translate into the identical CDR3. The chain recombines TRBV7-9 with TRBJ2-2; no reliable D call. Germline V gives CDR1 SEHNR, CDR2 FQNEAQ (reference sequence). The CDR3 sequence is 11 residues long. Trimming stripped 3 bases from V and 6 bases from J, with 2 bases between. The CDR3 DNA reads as TGTGCCAGCAGCTTCCCCGGGGAGCTGTTTTTT. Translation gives CASSFPGELFF.

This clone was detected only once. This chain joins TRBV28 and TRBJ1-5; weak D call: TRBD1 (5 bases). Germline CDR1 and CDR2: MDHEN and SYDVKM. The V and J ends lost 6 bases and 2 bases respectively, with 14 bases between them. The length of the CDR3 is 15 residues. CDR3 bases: TGTGCCAGCAGAGGCGGGGGGGTCGGCAATCAGCCCCAGCATTTT. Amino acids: CASRGGGVGNQPQHF.

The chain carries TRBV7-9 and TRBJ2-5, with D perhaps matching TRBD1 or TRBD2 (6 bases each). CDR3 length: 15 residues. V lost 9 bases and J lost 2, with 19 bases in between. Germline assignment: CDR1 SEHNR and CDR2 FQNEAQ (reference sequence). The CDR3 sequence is CASKYLGGHQETQYF. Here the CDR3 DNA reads TGTGCCAGTAAGTATCTGGGGGGCCATCAAGAGACCCAGTACTTC.

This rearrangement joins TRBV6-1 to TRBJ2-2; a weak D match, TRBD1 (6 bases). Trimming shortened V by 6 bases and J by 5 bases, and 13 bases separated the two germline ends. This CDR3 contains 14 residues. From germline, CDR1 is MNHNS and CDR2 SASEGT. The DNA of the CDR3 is TGTGCCAGCAGCGTCTTGGGGGCGACCGGGGAGCTGTTTTTT. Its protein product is CASSVLGATGELFF.

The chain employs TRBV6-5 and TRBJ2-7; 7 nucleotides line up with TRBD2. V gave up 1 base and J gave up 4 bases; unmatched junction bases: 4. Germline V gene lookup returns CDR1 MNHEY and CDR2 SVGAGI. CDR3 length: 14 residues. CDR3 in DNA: TGTGCCAGCAGTTACTTAGGACTAGGGTACGAGCAGTACTTC. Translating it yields CASSYLGLGYEQYF.

CDR3 residues: CASRASGGTQYF. The DNA of the CDR3 is TGTGCCAGCAGAGCTAGCGGGGGTACGCAGTATTTT. The chain links TRBV11-3 to TRBJ2-3; 10 bases map to TRBD2. Germline V gene lookup returns CDR1 SGHNT and CDR2 YENEEA. The CDR3 is 12 amino acids. V dropped 6 bases and J dropped 8; count of bases not matched to a gene: 2.

The CDR3 sequence is CASKYQVQTNEKLFF. As DNA, the CDR3 is TGTGCCAGCAAATACCAGGTACAGACTAATGAAAAACTGTTTTTT. The J gene is TRBJ1-4, the V gene TRBV5-6; D gene unclear. The CDR3 spans 15 residues. V was shortened by 6 bases and J by 2 bases, with 14 bases between the two germline ends. CDR1 and CDR2 (germline): SGHDT, YYEEEE.

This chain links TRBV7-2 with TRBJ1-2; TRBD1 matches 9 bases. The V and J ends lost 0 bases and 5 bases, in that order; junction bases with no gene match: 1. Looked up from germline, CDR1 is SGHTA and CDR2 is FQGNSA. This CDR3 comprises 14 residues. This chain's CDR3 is CASSLAGQGYGYTF. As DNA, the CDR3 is TGTGCCAGCAGCTTAGCGGGACAGGGTTATGGCTACACCTTC.

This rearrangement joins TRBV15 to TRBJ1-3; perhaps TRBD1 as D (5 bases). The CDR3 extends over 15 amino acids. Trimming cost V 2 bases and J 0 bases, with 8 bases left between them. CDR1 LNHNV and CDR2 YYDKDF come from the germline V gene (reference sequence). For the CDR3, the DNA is TGTGCCACCAGCAGAATAGACAGCTCTGGAAACACCATATATTTT. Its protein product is CATSRIDSSGNTIYF. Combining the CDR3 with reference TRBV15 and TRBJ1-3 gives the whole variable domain DAMVIQNPRYQVTQFGKPVTLSCSQTLNHNVMYWYQQKSSQAPKLLFHYYDKDFNNEADTPDNFQSRRPNTSFCFLDIRSPGLGDTAMYLCATSRIDSSGNTIYFGEGSWLTVV.

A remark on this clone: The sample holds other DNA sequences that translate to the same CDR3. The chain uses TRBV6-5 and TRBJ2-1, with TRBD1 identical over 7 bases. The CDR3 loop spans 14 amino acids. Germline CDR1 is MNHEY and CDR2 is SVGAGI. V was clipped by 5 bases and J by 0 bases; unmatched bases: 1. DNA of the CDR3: TGTGCCAGCAGTCGACAGGGCTCCTACAATGAGCAGTTCTTC. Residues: CASSRQGSYNEQFF.

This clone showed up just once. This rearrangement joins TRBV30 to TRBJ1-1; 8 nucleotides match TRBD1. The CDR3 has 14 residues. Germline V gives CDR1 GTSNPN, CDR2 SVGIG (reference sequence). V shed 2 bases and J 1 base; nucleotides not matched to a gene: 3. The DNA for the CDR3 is TGTGCCTGGAGTCCCGACAGGGGGAACACTGAAGCTTTCTTT. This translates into CAWSPDRGNTEAFF.

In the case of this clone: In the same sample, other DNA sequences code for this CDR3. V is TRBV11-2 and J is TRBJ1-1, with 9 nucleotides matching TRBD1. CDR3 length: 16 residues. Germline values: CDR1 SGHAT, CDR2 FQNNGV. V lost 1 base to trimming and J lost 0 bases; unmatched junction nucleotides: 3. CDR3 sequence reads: CASSLGQGGMNTEAFF. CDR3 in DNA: TGTGCCAGCAGCTTAGGACAGGGGGGGATGAACACTGAAGCTTTCTTT. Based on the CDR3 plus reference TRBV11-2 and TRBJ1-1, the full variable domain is EAGVAQSPRYKIIEKRQSVAFWCNPISGHATLYWYQQILGQGPKLLIQFQNNGVVDDSQLPKDRFSAERLKGVDSTLKIQPAKLEDSAVYLCASSLGQGGMNTEAFFGQGTRLTVV.

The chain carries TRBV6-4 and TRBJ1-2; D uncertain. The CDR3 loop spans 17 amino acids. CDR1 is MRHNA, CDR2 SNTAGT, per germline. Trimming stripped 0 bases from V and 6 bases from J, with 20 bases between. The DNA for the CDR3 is TGTGCCAGCAGTGACTCGGCAGGAAGACTGAATCTGGATGGCTACACCTTC. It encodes CASSDSAGRLNLDGYTF.

The CDR3 DNA reads as TGTGCCAGCAGACCGGACAGGTGGGTCGCTGAAGCTTTCTTT. This encodes CASRPDRWVAEAFF. The V gene is TRBV2, the J gene TRBJ1-1; 7 nucleotides agree with TRBD1. With V trimmed by 6 bases and J by 6 bases, 10 bases remained unmatched. Per the germline V gene, CDR1 is SNHLY and CDR2 is FYNNEI. The length of the CDR3 is 14 residues.